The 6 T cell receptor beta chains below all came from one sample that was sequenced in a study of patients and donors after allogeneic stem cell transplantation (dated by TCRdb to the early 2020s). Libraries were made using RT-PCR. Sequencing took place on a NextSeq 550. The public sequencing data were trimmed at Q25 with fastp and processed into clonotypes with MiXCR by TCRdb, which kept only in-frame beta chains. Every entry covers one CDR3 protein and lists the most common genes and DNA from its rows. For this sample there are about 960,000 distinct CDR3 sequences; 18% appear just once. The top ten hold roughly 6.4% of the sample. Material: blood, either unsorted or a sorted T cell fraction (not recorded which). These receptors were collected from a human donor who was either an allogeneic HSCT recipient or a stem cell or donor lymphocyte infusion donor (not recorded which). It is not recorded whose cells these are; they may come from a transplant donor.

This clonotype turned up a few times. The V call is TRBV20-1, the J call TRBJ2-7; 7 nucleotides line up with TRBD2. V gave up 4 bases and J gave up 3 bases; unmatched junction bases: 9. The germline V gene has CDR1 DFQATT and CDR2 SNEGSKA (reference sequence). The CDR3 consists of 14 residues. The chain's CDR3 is CSAKRGTGGYEQYF. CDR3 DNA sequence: TGCAGTGCTAAACGCGGGACGGGGGGCTACGAGCAGTACTTC.

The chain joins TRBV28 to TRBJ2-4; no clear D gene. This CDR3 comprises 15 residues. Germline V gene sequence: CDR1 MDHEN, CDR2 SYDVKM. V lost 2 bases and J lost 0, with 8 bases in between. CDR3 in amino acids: CASSLPPLAKNIQYF. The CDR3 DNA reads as TGTGCCAGCAGTTTACCACCCCTAGCCAAAAACATTCAGTACTTC.

In DNA, the CDR3 is TGTGCCAGCAGGAGAGATGGTAGCGGCAGGGATGAGCAGTTCTTC. Its translation: CASRRDGSGRDEQFF. The V gene is TRBV25-1, the J gene TRBJ2-1, with D perhaps TRBD2 (6 bases). The CDR3 has 15 amino acids. The V gene lost 6 bases and the J gene lost 8 bases, with 20 bases spanning the gap. Germline CDR1 reads MGHDK; CDR2 reads SYGVNS.

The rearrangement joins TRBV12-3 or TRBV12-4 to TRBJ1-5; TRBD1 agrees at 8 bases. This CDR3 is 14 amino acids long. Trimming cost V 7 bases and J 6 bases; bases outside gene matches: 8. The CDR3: CASNNDRGGQPQHF. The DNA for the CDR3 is TGTGCCAGCAATAACGACAGGGGAGGTCAGCCCCAGCATTTT.

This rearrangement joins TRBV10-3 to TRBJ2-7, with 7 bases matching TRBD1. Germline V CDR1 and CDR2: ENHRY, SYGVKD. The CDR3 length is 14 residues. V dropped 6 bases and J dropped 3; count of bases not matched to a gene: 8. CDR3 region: CAISPGQKSYEQYF. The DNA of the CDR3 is TGTGCCATCAGCCCGGGACAGAAGAGCTACGAGCAGTACTTC.

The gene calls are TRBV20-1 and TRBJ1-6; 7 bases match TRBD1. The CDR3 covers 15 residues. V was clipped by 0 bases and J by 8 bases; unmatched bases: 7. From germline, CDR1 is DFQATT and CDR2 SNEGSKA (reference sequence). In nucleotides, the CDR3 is TGCAGTGCTAGAGACGAGGGGGCAATTGATTCACCCCTCCACTTT. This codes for CSARDEGAIDSPLHF.